The 21 T cell receptor beta chains in this list originate from one sample, sequenced in a study of T cell responses to AZD1222 COVID-19 vaccine (dated by TCRdb to the early 2020s). Libraries were prepared through the immunoSEQ multiplex PCR assay. Sourced from immuneACCESS, this table was stored by TCRdb with only in-frame sequences that have V and J called. A share of the clones is absent; for the studies checked, an unresolved V gene accounts for under half, and the remainder has no known explanation. This sample is represented by roughly 150,000 clones; under 90% of them were singletons. The ten top clones hold 1.5% to 2% of the sample. The sample's time point, from its label and the paper: about 28 days (+/-7) after the second vaccine dose. Sample: peripheral blood, taken 28 days after the second AZD1222 dose. These receptors originate from an adult who received the AZD1222 COVID-19 vaccine.

The V and J genes are TRBV7-9 and TRBJ1-2; D gene ambiguous. This CDR3 comprises 13 residues. Germline V gene lookup returns CDR1 SEHNR and CDR2 FQNEAQ (reference sequence). Trimming stripped 1 base from V and 8 bases from J, with 11 bases between. The CDR3 reads CASSLVALDGYTF. The CDR3 nucleotides read TGTGCCAGCAGCTTAGTCGCATTGGACGGCTACACCTTC.

A word on this clone: The sample has other DNA sequences that encode this CDR3 too. This rearrangement joins TRBV9 to TRBJ1-3; D is unresolved. Per germline, CDR1 SGDLS and CDR2 YYNGEE. This CDR3 has 13 residues. V shed 0 bases and J shed 4 bases, with 5 bases lying between them. CDR3: CASSVGGGNTIYF. The CDR3 DNA reads as TGTGCCAGCAGCGTAGGAGGGGGAAACACCATATATTTT.

The V call is TRBV7-3, the J call TRBJ2-3; D might be TRBD1 or TRBD2, each matching 5 bases. The CDR3 loop spans 15 amino acids. Germline V gene sequence: CDR1 SGHTA, CDR2 FQGTGA. V was shortened by 1 base and J by 1 base, with 9 bases between the two germline ends. The DNA of the CDR3 is TGTGCCAGCAGCTTAATGGGGGAACGCACAGATACGCAGTATTTT. It yields the protein CASSLMGERTDTQYF.

This clone was detected once. The chain is built from TRBV10-1 and TRBJ2-1; tentatively, D is TRBD1 or TRBD2 (5 bases each). From germline, CDR1 is WNHNN and CDR2 SYGVQD (reference sequence). CDR3 length equals 15 residues. V shed 5 bases and J shed 5 bases, with 16 bases lying between them. CDR3 protein: CASSPGTGINNEQFF. The CDR3 bases are TGCGCCAGCAGTCCCGGGACGGGGATAAACAATGAGCAGTTCTTC.

The rearrangement joins TRBV5-1 to TRBJ2-2, with D perhaps TRBD1 (5 bases). The V gene lost 2 bases and the J gene lost 5 bases, with 13 bases spanning the gap. Germline CDR1 and CDR2: SGHRS and YFSETQ. This CDR3 spans 15 amino acids. The CDR3: CASSLGARATGELFF. The DNA for the CDR3 is TGCGCCAGCAGCTTAGGGGCACGGGCGACCGGGGAGCTGTTTTTT.

The chain employs TRBV3-1 (or the pseudogene TRBV3-2) and TRBJ2-3; tentative D call: TRBD1 (6 bases). Germline assignment: CDR1 LGHDT and CDR2 YNNKEL (reference sequence). The CDR3 totals 15 residues. V was shortened by 10 bases and J by 5 bases, with 22 bases between the two germline ends. CDR3: CATSRARGFGDTQYF. CDR3 nucleotides: TGTGCCACCTCTAGGGCCAGGGGTTTTGGAGATACGCAGTATTTT.

The V call is TRBV4-2, the J call TRBJ2-3; 10 bases match TRBD2. The CDR3 covers 16 residues. CDR1 is LGHNA and CDR2 is YNFKEQ in the germline V gene. The J segment lost 0 bases and the V segment lost 4 bases, leaving 4 bases of the junction unmatched. The CDR3 loop reads CASSPAGGTSTDTQYF. In DNA, the CDR3 is TGTGCCAGCAGCCCAGCGGGAGGGACTAGCACAGATACGCAGTATTTT.

The rearrangement links TRBV6-5 to TRBJ1-1; perhaps TRBD1 as D (6 bases). The CDR3 length is 14 residues. V shed 5 bases and J shed 0 bases, with 10 bases lying between them. Germline CDR1 reads MNHEY; CDR2 reads SVGAGI. CDR3 in DNA: TGTGCCAGCAGTAACGGGGGGCTGAACACTGAAGCTTTCTTT. Translating it yields CASSNGGLNTEAFF.

The V call is TRBV4-3, the J call TRBJ1-2; the D gene is possibly TRBD1 (6 bases). The CDR3 has 14 residues. The ends were cut back, 4 bases at V and 3 bases at J, with 12 bases in the middle. Germline CDR1 and CDR2: LGHNA and YSLEER. The CDR3 loop reads CASSPLGGDYGYTF. For the CDR3, the DNA is TGCGCCAGCAGCCCTCTAGGGGGGGACTATGGCTACACCTTC.

The chain is built from TRBV28 and TRBJ2-7; D call uncertain. This CDR3 has 13 residues. The V end was cut by 6 bases, the J end by 6 bases, with 15 bases between. From germline, CDR1 is MDHEN and CDR2 SYDVKM. The CDR3 region is CASRETESAEQYF. CDR3 in DNA: TGTGCCAGCAGGGAAACAGAGTCCGCCGAGCAGTACTTC.

This chain joins TRBV10-3 and TRBJ2-7; 8 bases agree with TRBD2. The CDR3 runs to 16 residues. V trimming: 3 bases; J trimming: 5 bases; junction bases outside the gene matches: 12. Germline V lookup: CDR1 ENHRY, CDR2 SYGVKD. CDR3: CAISDGGAVFHHEQYF. The DNA of the CDR3 is TGTGCCATCAGTGACGGGGGGGCAGTATTTCATCACGAGCAGTACTTC.

The genes are TRBV30 and TRBJ1-1; the D gene is possibly TRBD1 (5 bases). This CDR3 region has 14 residues. In germline, CDR1 is GTSNPN, CDR2 SVGIG (reference sequence). With 4 bases removed from V and 4 bases from J, the gap between germline ends came to 16 bases. The CDR3 spells CAWILLPGRTEAFF. The CDR3 DNA sequence: TGTGCCTGGATCCTACTTCCAGGGCGCACTGAAGCTTTCTTT.

V and J are TRBV7-9 and TRBJ2-3, with D possibly called TRBD1 or TRBD2 (6 bases each). Trimming removed 3 bases at V and 3 bases at J, with 13 bases between. The germline V gene has CDR1 SEHNR and CDR2 FQNEAQ (reference sequence). The CDR3 length is 15 residues. For the CDR3, the DNA is TGTGCCAGCAGCTTTTCGGGGGCCCGGACAGATACGCAGTATTTT. This codes for CASSFSGARTDTQYF.

This sequence joins TRBV28 and TRBJ1-5; 7 nucleotides agree with TRBD1. The CDR3 has 14 amino acids. The germline V gene encodes CDR1 MDHEN and CDR2 SYDVKM. J lost 3 bases, V lost 11 bases, and 10 bases had no gene match. CDR3 nucleotide sequence: TGTGCCTCTTCCCCAGGGGGGGACAATCAGCCCCAGCATTTT. This sequence encodes CASSPGGDNQPQHF.

The J gene is TRBJ1-2, the V gene TRBV7-9; D is perhaps TRBD1 (5 bases). The germline V gene has CDR1 SEHNR and CDR2 FQNEAQ (reference sequence). V dropped 5 bases and J dropped 0 bases, with 13 bases sitting between them. The CDR3 has 15 residues. The CDR3 sequence is CASSIGDLANYGYTF. CDR3 nucleotides: TGTGCCAGCAGCATCGGGGACCTAGCTAACTATGGCTACACCTTC.

The gene calls are TRBV10-3 and TRBJ1-2; no reliable D call. CDR3 length: 13 amino acids. V lost 4 bases to trimming and J lost 3 bases, with 9 bases between them. Germline CDR1 is ENHRY and CDR2 is SYGVKD. CDR3 in amino acids: CAISGRADYGYTF. The DNA for the CDR3 is TGTGCCATCAGTGGCCGGGCCGACTATGGCTACACCTTC.

Regarding this clone: Germline and junction disagree at one end, which may indicate a read error. The CDR3: CASSLFETSGRETQYF. CDR3 bases: TGTGCTAGCAGCTTATTCGAGACTAGCGGGAGGGAGACCCAGTACTTC. The chain carries TRBV7-7 and TRBJ2-5, with TRBD2 matching over 13 bases. The CDR3 runs 16 residues. CDR1 and CDR2 from the germline V gene are SSHAT and FNYEAQ (reference sequence).

The J gene is TRBJ1-4, the V gene TRBV30; 9 bases are shared with TRBD1. The CDR3 length is 13 residues. Germline V gene sequence: CDR1 GTSNPN, CDR2 SVGIG (reference sequence). V gave up 3 bases and J gave up 11 bases; unmatched junction bases: 7. The CDR3 DNA follows: TGTGCCTGGAGGGGGACAGGGATGAGGAAACTGTTTTTT. Its translation is CAWRGTGMRKLFF.

This chain joins TRBV28 and TRBJ1-5, with TRBD1 as a possible D gene (5 bases). The ends were cut back, 4 bases at V and 5 bases at J, with 12 bases in the middle. The CDR3 runs 14 residues. Germline V lookup: CDR1 MDHEN, CDR2 SYDVKM. CDR3 sequence reads: CASSSSGGHQPQHF. CDR3 bases: TGTGCCAGCAGTTCGTCGGGGGGACATCAGCCCCAGCATTTT. Full variable domain (rest looked up from reference TRBV28 and TRBJ1-5): DVKVTQSSRYLVKRTGEKVFLECVQDMDHENMFWYRQDPGLGLRLIYFSYDVKMKEKGDIPEGYSVSREKKERFSLILESASTNQTSMYLCASSSSGGHQPQHFGDGTRLSIL.

The table lists this clone with a count of one. This rearrangement joins TRBV7-8 to TRBJ2-5; possibly TRBD1 for D (5 bases). CDR1 is SGHVS, CDR2 FQNEAQ, per germline. Deletions cut 1 base from V and 6 bases from J, with 18 bases between. This CDR3 contains 16 residues. CDR3 protein: CASSLEGARITQTQYF. The CDR3 DNA reads as TGTGCCAGCAGCTTAGAAGGGGCGCGGATCACCCAGACCCAGTACTTC.

The chain is built from TRBV18 and TRBJ2-4; 9 bases agree with TRBD1. The CDR3 sequence is 20 residues long. The V and J ends lost 4 bases and 1 base, in that order; junction bases with no gene match: 17. Germline V gives CDR1 KGHSH, CDR2 LQKENI. For the CDR3, the DNA is TGTGCCAGCTCACAAGACTCCGGGACAGGGTTCTCGGATGCCAAAAACATTCAGTACTTC. Protein sequence: CASSQDSGTGFSDAKNIQYF.